This T cell receptor (beta chain) was sequenced in a study of T cell responses to AZD1222 COVID-19 vaccine. Generated by immunoSEQ multiplex PCR, the TCRdb table keeps only in-frame clones and is missing some. The sample lists around 140,000 clones, 80% to 95% occurring once. This clone was detected only a few times. The antigen is undetermined. Pooling was applied to second doses at about 4 or about 12 weeks. From germline, CDR1 is SGHKS and CDR2 YYEKEE (reference sequence). The CDR3 spans 14 residues. The V gene lost 2 bases and the J gene lost 0 bases, with 9 bases spanning the gap. Study results and caveats: The peak T cell response came first, and repertoires were sampled only after it.

This sequence was found in an adult who received the AZD1222 COVID-19 vaccine. The chain is built from TRBV5-5 and TRBJ2-7; D possibly corresponds to TRBD1 (5 bases). The sequencing here drew on peripheral blood, taken 28 days after the second AZD1222 dose. The CDR3 coding sequence is TGTGCCAGCAGCTTACGACAGAGCTCCTACGAGCAGTACTTC. This sequence encodes CASSLRQSSYEQYF.